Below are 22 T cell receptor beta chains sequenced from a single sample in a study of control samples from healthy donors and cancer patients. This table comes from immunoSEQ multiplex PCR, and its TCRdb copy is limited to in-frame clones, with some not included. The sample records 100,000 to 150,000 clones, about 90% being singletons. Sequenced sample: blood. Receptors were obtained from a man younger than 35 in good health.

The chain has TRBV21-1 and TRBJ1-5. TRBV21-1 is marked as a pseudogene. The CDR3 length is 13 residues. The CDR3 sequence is CASSPPGVQPQHF. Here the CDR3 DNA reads TGTGCCAGCAGCCCCCCCGGGGTACAGCCCCAGCATTTT.

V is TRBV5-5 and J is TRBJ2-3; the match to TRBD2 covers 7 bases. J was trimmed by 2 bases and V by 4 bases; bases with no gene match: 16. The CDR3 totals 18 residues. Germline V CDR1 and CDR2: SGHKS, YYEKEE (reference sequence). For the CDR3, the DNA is TGTGCCAGCAGCCCGGGACGTCGAGCTAGCGGATACACAGATACGCAGTATTTT. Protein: CASSPGRRASGYTDTQYF.

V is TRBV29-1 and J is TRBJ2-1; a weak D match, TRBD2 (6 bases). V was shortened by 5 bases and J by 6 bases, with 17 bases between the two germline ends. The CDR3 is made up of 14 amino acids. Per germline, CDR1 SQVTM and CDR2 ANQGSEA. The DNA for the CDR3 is TGCAGCGTTTCCGGCGGGGATGAGGGCAATGAGCAGTTCTTC. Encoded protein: CSVSGGDEGNEQFF.

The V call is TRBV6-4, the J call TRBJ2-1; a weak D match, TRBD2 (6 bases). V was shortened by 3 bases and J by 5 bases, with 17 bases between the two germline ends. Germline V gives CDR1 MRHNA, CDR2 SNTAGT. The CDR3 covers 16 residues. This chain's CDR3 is CASSETAGRTNNEQFF. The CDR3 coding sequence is TGTGCCAGCAGTGAGACGGCGGGACGAACCAACAATGAGCAGTTCTTC.

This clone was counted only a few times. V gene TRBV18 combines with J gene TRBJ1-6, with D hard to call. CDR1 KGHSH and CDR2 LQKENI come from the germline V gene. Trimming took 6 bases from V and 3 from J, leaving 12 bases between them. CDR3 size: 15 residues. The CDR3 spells CASSPGSNYNSPLHF. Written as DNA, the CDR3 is TGTGCCAGCTCTCCCGGGAGTAACTATAATTCACCCCTCCACTTT.

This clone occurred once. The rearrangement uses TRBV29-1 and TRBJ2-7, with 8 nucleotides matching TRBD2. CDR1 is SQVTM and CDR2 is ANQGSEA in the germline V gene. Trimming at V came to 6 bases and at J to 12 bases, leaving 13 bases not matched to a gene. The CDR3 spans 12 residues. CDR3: CSVLDRLAFRYF. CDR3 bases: TGCAGCGTCCTAGACAGACTAGCGTTCCGGTACTTC.

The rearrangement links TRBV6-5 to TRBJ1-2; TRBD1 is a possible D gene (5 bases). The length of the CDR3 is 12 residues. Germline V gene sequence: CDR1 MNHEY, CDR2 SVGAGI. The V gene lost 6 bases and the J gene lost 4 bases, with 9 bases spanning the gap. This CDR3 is CASSPGVYGYTF. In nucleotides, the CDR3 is TGTGCCAGCAGCCCGGGGGTCTATGGCTACACCTTC.

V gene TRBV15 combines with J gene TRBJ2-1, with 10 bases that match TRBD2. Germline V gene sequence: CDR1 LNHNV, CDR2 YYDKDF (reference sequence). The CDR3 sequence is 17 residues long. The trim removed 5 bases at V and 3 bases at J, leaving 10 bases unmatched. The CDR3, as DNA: TGTGCCACCAGCCCCACCCTGGCTAGCGGGAGCTACAATGAGCAGTTCTTC. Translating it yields CATSPTLASGSYNEQFF.

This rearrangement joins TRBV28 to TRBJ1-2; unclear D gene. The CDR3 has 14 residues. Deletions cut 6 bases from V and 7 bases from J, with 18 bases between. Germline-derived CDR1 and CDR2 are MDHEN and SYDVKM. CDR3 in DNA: TGTGCCAGCAGCCTCACCTCTCTCGCGGGTGGCTACACCTTC. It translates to CASSLTSLAGGYTF.

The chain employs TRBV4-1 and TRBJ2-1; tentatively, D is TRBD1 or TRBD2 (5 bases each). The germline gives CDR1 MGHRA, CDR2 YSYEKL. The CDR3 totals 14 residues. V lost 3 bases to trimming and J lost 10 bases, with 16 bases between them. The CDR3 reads CASSHPGWGGEQFF. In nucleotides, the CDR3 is TGCGCCAGCAGCCATCCGGGGTGGGGCGGGGAGCAGTTCTTC.

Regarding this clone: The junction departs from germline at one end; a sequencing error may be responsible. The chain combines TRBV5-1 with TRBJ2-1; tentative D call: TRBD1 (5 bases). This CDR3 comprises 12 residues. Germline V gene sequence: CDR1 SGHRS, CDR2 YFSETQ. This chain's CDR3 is CASSLDKLEGVF. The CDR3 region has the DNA TGCGCCAGCAGCTTGGATAAGTTGGAAGGGGTCTTC.

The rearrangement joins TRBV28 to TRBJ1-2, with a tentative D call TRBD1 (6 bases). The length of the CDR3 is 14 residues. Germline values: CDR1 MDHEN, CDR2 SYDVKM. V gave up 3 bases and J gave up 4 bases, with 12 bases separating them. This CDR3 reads CASSLRGVGYGYTF. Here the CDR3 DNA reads TGTGCCAGCAGTTTGAGGGGGGTAGGCTATGGCTACACCTTC.

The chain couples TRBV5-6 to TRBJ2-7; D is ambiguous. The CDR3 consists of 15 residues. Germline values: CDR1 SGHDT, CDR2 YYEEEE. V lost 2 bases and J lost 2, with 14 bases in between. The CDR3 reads CASSFLMESTYEQYF. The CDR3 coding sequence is TGTGCCAGCAGCTTCTTGATGGAATCCACCTACGAGCAGTACTTC.

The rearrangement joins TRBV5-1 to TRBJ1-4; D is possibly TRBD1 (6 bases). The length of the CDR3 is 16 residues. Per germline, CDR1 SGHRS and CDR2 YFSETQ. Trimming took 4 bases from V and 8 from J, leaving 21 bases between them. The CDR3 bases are TGCGCCAGCAGCCCAAAAGACAGGACTCGGGGGGAAAAACTGTTTTTT. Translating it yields CASSPKDRTRGEKLFF.

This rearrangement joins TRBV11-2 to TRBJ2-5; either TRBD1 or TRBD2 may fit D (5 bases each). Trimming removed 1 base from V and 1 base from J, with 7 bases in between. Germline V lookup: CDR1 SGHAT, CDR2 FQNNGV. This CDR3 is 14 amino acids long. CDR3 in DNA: TGTGCCAGCAGCTTAGGGGGGATCCAAGAGACCCAGTACTTC. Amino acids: CASSLGGIQETQYF.

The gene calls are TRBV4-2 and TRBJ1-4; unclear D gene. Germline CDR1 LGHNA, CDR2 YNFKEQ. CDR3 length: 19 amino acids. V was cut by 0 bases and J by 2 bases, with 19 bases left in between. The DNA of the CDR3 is TGTGCCAGCAGCCAAGATCCCATACTCGTAATGGGGACTAATGAAAAACTGTTTTTT. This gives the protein CASSQDPILVMGTNEKLFF.

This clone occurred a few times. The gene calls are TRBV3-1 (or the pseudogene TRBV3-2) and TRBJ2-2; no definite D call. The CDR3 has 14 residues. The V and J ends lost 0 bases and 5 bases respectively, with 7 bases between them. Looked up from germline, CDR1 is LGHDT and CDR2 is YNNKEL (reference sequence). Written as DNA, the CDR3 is TGTGCCAGCAGCCAAGATATAGGAACCGGGGAGCTGTTTTTT. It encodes CASSQDIGTGELFF.

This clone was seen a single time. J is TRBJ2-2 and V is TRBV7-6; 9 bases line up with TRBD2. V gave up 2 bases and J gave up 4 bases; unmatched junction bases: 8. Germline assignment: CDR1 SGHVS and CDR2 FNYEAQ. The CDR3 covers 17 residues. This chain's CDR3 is CASSLRGTSLSTGELFF. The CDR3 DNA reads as TGTGCCAGCAGCTTACGGGGGACTAGCTTGTCCACCGGGGAGCTGTTTTTT.

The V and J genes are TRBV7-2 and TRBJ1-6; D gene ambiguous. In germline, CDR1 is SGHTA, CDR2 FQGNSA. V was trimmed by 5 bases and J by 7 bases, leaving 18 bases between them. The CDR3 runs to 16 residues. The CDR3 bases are TGTGCCAGCAGCCCCCGGCAGGTTTGGGGAAATTCACCCCTCCACTTT. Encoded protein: CASSPRQVWGNSPLHF.

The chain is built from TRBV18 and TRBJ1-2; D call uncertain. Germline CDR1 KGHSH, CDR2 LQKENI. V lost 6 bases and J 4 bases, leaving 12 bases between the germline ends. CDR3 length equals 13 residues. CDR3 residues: CASSPPGAYGYTF. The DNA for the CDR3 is TGTGCCAGCTCCCCTCCGGGCGCCTATGGCTACACCTTC.

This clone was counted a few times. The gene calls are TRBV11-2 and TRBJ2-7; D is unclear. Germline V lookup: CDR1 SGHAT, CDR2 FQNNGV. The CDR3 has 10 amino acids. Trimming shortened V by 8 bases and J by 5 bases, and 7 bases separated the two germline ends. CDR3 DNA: TGTGCCAGCCCCCTCGACGAGCAGTACTTC. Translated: CASPLDEQYF.

As DNA, the CDR3 is TGCGCCAGCAGCTACCCGGGACTAGCGGGGGCTGGTGAGCAGTTCTTC. This translates into CASSYPGLAGAGEQFF. The V and J genes are TRBV5-1 and TRBJ2-1; 14 bases are a match to TRBD2. Trimming took 3 bases from V and 9 from J; bases not matched to a gene: 8. This CDR3 comprises 16 residues. Per germline, CDR1 SGHRS and CDR2 YFSETQ.